The next 10 T cell receptor beta chains were all read from a single sample in a study of blood T cells in healthy people across ages. Alongside a J-beta primer mix, a sample-barcoded 5' primer served in a second PCR lasting roughly 7 to 11 cycles. One entry per CDR3 protein, called by TCRdb with MiXCR from the 5' RACE reads. The table has a few hundred thousand distinct CDR3 sequences, about 52% seen once; the top ten hold 50% to 65%. The sequenced sample was blood. The receptor set was obtained from a man in his 60s in good health.

V usage is TRBV20-1 and J usage is TRBJ2-7; the D gene is possibly TRBD1 (5 bases). V was pared by 6 bases and J by 2 bases, with 14 bases between. CDR1 is DFQATT, CDR2 SNEGSKA, per germline (reference sequence). The CDR3 loop spans 13 amino acids. The CDR3 loop is CSAQGRVAYEQYF. CDR3 sequence (DNA): TGCAGTGCCCAGGGTAGAGTGGCCTACGAGCAGTACTTC.

There are a few counts of this clonotype. The CDR3 bases are TGTGCCAGCAGCCGAAGCAGGGACAGGGCGAATGAGCAGTTCTTC. Its translation: CASSRSRDRANEQFF. The rearrangement joins TRBV7-3 to TRBJ2-1, with TRBD1 matching 9 bases. The CDR3 consists of 15 residues. Per the germline V gene, CDR1 is SGHTA and CDR2 is FQGTGA. V shed 5 bases and J 7 bases; nucleotides not matched to a gene: 9.

The chain carries TRBV18 and TRBJ2-7; no clear D. V was clipped by 1 base and J by 6 bases, with 10 bases between them. This CDR3 has 13 amino acids. CDR1 and CDR2 (germline): KGHSH, LQKENI. The CDR3 bases are TGTGCCAGCTCACCACGGGAAAAGGGCGAGCAGTACTTC. It specifies CASSPREKGEQYF.

This clonotype was seen only a few times. The CDR3 protein is CASSQGQGVKNIQYF. CDR3 DNA: TGTGCCAGCAGCCAAGGACAGGGCGTCAAAAACATTCAGTACTTC. V usage is TRBV11-1 and J usage is TRBJ2-4; 8 bases line up with TRBD1. The CDR3 extends over 15 amino acids. Germline lookup yields CDR1 SGHAT and CDR2 FQDESV (reference sequence). With V trimmed by 5 bases and J by 3 bases, 6 bases remained unmatched.

This chain uses TRBV7-3 with TRBJ2-5, with TRBD2 matching over 7 bases. The germline CDR1 and CDR2 sequences are SGHTA and FQGTGA. Trimming removed 5 bases from V and 11 bases from J; junction bases left unmatched: 11. This CDR3 comprises 13 residues. The CDR3 here is CASSEQRAGEQYF. As DNA, the CDR3 is TGTGCCAGCAGCGAGCAACGGGCGGGGGAGCAGTACTTC.

In nucleotides, the CDR3 is TGCAGTGCTCCACAGACAGGGAATTCACCCCTCCACTTT. Protein product: CSAPQTGNSPLHF. The V call is TRBV20-1, the J call TRBJ1-6, with TRBD1 identical over 7 bases. The CDR3 consists of 13 residues. Germline V gives CDR1 DFQATT, CDR2 SNEGSKA (reference sequence). Trimming at V came to 5 bases and at J to 7 bases, leaving 5 bases not matched to a gene.

The gene calls are TRBV6-1 and TRBJ1-2, with a possible D match to TRBD1 (6 bases). V was trimmed by 1 base and J by 8 bases, leaving 17 bases between them. From germline, CDR1 is MNHNS and CDR2 SASEGT. The CDR3 extends over 15 amino acids. The CDR3 loop is CASSEGVGALEGYTF. The DNA of the CDR3 is TGTGCCAGCAGTGAAGGGGTGGGGGCCCTGGAGGGCTACACCTTC.

The table lists this clonotype with a few counts. The J gene is TRBJ2-7, the V gene TRBV13, with D possibly TRBD2 on 6 matching bases. Trimming shortened V by 1 base and J by 7 bases, and 26 bases separated the two germline ends. The germline V gene encodes CDR1 PRHDT and CDR2 FYEKMQ (reference sequence). The CDR3 has 18 residues. CDR3 sequence (DNA): TGTGCCAGCAGCTTAGAGGGCCCGGCGGGACCCCTCTCTCGGGAGCAGTACTTC. The encoded protein is CASSLEGPAGPLSREQYF.

The chain uses TRBV21-1 and TRBJ1-1. TRBV21-1 is deemed a pseudogene. The CDR3 has 14 amino acids. The DNA of the CDR3 is TGTGCCAGCAGCAAAGTAGGGAAGAACACTGAAGCTTTCTTT. It is translated as CASSKVGKNTEAFF.

The genes are TRBV20-1 and TRBJ2-1; possibly TRBD2 for D (6 bases). CDR1 is DFQATT and CDR2 is SNEGSKA in the germline V gene (reference sequence). This CDR3 is built from 15 residues. Trimming shortened V by 6 bases and J by 0 bases, and 15 bases separated the two germline ends. The CDR3 loop is CSADSGASSYNEQFF. In DNA form, the CDR3 reads TGCAGTGCCGATAGCGGAGCAAGCTCCTACAATGAGCAGTTCTTC.